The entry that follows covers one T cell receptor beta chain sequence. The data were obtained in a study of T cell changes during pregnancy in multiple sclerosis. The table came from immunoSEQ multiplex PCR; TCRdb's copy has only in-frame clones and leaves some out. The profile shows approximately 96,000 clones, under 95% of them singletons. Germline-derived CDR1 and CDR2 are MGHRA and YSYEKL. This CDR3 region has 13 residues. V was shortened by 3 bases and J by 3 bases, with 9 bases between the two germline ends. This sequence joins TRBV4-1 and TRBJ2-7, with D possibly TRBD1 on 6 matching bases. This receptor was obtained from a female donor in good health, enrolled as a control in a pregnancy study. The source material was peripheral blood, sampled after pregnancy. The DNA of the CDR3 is TGCGCCAGCAGCCACCTACAGGGCTACGAGCAGTACTTC. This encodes CASSHLQGYEQYF.